Listed below are T cell receptor beta chains from one sample, sequenced in a study of cytomegalovirus exposure and HLA in healthy donors. TCRdb's table, derived via immunoSEQ multiplex PCR, lists solely in-frame clones and lacks some. The data hold roughly 100,000 clones, with about 80% observed a single time. Specimen: PBMCs. The receptor source for this set is a man aged 40-55 years in good health and CMV-seronegative. Each CDR3 is given with its conserved first and last residue. The D gene is left open where the match is weak. Size is stated for part of the rows, as once, few or many counts, or as a class when the clone is expanded.

cdr3_aa cdr3_nt d_call j_call clone_size v_call
CSVEAGRINEQFF TGCAGCGTTGAAGCAGGGAGGATAAATGAGCAGTTCTTC . TRBJ2-1 . TRBV29-1
CSSSLSGSSYEQYF TGTTCCAGCAGCTTAAGCGGCAGCTCCTACGAGCAGTACTTC . TRBJ2-7 . TRBV7-9
CSSSYRTQPNYEQYF TGTTCCAGCAGCTATAGGACACAGCCGAATTACGAGCAGTACTTC . TRBJ2-7 once TRBV7-9
CASSEGDRRGYTF TGTGCCAGTAGTGAGGGGGACAGGCGGGGCTACACCTTC TRBD1 TRBJ1-2 . TRBV19
CASSSQTGTGEAFF TGCGCCAGCAGCTCACAGACAGGGACCGGTGAAGCTTTCTTT TRBD1 TRBJ1-1 . TRBV5-1
CASNQSPSMNTEAFF TGTGCCAGCAATCAGTCACCTAGCATGAACACTGAAGCTTTCTTT . TRBJ1-1 . TRBV6-1
CAWSATDNQPQHF TGTGCCTGGAGTGCGACAGACAATCAGCCCCAGCATTTT . TRBJ1-5 . TRBV30
CASSFQNSPLHF TGTGCCAGCAGCTTTCAAAATTCACCCCTCCACTTT . TRBJ1-6 . TRBV7-2
CAWSFRTAVRTQYF TGTGCCTGGAGTTTTAGGACAGCAGTTCGGACCCAGTACTTC . TRBJ2-5 . TRBV30
CASSARDRARNEQFF TGTGCCAGCAGTGCTCGGGACAGGGCGAGAAATGAGCAGTTCTTC TRBD1 TRBJ2-1 . TRBV7-6
CASSAGTVNTEAFF TGTGCCAGCAGCGCCGGGACAGTGAACACTGAAGCTTTCTTT TRBD1 TRBJ1-1 . TRBV6-6
CASSLDRVSYGYTF TGTGCCAGCAGCTTGGACAGGGTTTCCTATGGCTACACCTTC TRBD1 TRBJ1-2 once TRBV5-1
CASSLGGNYGYTF TGTGCCAGCAGCTTGGGGGGTAACTATGGCTACACCTTC . TRBJ1-2 . TRBV7-3
CASSLTDSYNSLLHF TGTGCCAGCAGCCTGACAGACTCCTATAATTCACTCCTCCACTTT . TRBJ1-6 . TRBV2
CASSERVGGSGANVLTF TGTGCCAGCAGTGAAAGAGTCGGTGGCTCTGGGGCCAACGTCCTGACTTTC . TRBJ2-6 once TRBV2
CASSVEVTPRGTDTQYF TGTGCCAGCAGCGTAGAGGTCACACCCCGGGGCACAGATACGCAGTATTTT . TRBJ2-3 . TRBV9
CATTDWYGYTF TGTGCCACTACGGACTGGTATGGCTACACCTTC . TRBJ1-2 . TRBV19
CASSFLTENTEAFF TGTGCCAGCAGCTTCCTAACCGAGAACACTGAAGCTTTCTTT . TRBJ1-1 . TRBV5-5
CASSLELGGYGYTF TGTGCCAGCAGCTTAGAGCTAGGGGGCTATGGCTACACCTTC . TRBJ1-2 . TRBV11-2
CASARSDGTEAFF TGTGCTAGTGCCAGGTCCGACGGCACTGAAGCTTTCTTT . TRBJ1-1 . TRBV12-5
CASSFFQDYNEQFF TGTGCCAGCAGCTTTTTCCAGGACTACAATGAGCAGTTCTTC . TRBJ2-1 . TRBV7-9
CASSYSTSGYNEQFF TGTGCCAGCAGTTACTCCACTAGCGGTTACAATGAGCAGTTCTTC TRBD2 TRBJ2-1 few TRBV6-5
CASSLYAPRKNTQYF TGTGCCAGCAGTTTATATGCCCCCCGCAAAAACACTCAGTACTTC . TRBJ2-4 . TRBV27
CASSEQGAFDGGYTF TGCGCCAGCAGCGAACAGGGGGCTTTTGACGGTGGCTACACCTTC TRBD1 TRBJ1-2 few TRBV5-1
CASRIQGLTGELFF TGTGCCAGCAGGATACAGGGGCTTACCGGGGAGCTGTTTTTT TRBD1 TRBJ2-2 . TRBV6-5
CATSTQGNYYGYTF TGTGCCACCAGCACCCAGGGGAACTACTATGGCTACACCTTC . TRBJ1-2 . TRBV15
CASSPGGLAGETDTQYF TGTGCCAGTAGTCCCGGGGGCCTAGCGGGAGAAACAGATACGCAGTATTTT TRBD2 TRBJ2-3 . TRBV19
CASSPRGGLYGYTF TGTGCCAGCAGTCCGAGGGGGGGGCTTTATGGCTACACCTTC . TRBJ1-2 . TRBV28
CASSQDRTTSGELFF TGTGCCAGCAGCCAAGATCGAACGACTTCCGGGGAGCTGTTTTTT . TRBJ2-2 few TRBV4-2
CASSAGQARYGYTF TGTGCCAGCAGTGCGGGACAGGCCCGGTATGGCTACACCTTC TRBD1 TRBJ1-2 once TRBV2
CASSIFRGSSPLHF TGCGCCAGCAGCATATTCAGGGGTAGTTCACCCCTCCACTTT . TRBJ1-6 . TRBV5-1
CASSISLRDTIYF TGTGCCAGTAGTATATCCCTGCGGGACACCATATATTTT . TRBJ1-3 few TRBV19
CATGWDRGSDTQYF TGTGCCACCGGGTGGGACAGGGGGTCAGATACGCAGTATTTT TRBD1 TRBJ2-3 . TRBV15
CASSSGRGWTEAFF TGTGCCAGCAGCTCAGGGAGGGGGTGGACTGAAGCTTTCTTT . TRBJ1-1 few TRBV7-2
CASTPYPGLTAEQYF TGTGCCAGCACTCCCTACCCGGGACTAACGGCCGAGCAGTACTTC TRBD2 TRBJ2-7 . TRBV5-5
CASSQESSGGNYGYTF TGCGCCAGCAGCCAAGAGTCATCGGGGGGGAACTATGGCTACACCTTC . TRBJ1-2 . TRBV4-3
CASSFPGATNEKLFF TGCGCCAGCAGCTTCCCCGGGGCAACTAATGAAAAACTGTTTTTT . TRBJ1-4 . TRBV5-1
CASSLEGTELNTGELFF TGCGCCAGCAGCTTGGAAGGGACAGAGTTAAACACCGGGGAGCTGTTTTTT TRBD1 TRBJ2-2 . TRBV5-1
CASNVQGRWGETQYF TGTGCCAGCAACGTACAGGGGCGTTGGGGGGAGACCCAGTACTTC TRBD1 TRBJ2-5 . TRBV9
CASSLGPGGGYTF TGTGCCAGCAGCTTAGGCCCAGGGGGCGGCTACACCTTC TRBD1 TRBJ1-2 . TRBV7-9
CASSLAPDIGSPLHF TGCGCCAGCAGCTTGGCCCCGGACATAGGTTCACCCCTCCACTTT . TRBJ1-6 . TRBV5-1
CASSVGTGGQTEAFF TGTGCCAGCAGCGTAGGGACAGGGGGCCAAACTGAAGCTTTCTTT TRBD1 TRBJ1-1 . TRBV9
CASIPPGTGGEKLFF TGTGCCAGTATCCCCCCCGGGACAGGGGGTGAAAAACTGTTTTTT TRBD1 TRBJ1-4 . TRBV19
CASSIEGRGPGGSNQPQHF TGTGCCAGTAGTATAGAAGGCAGGGGGCCGGGGGGTAGCAATCAGCCCCAGCATTTT TRBD1 TRBJ1-5 . TRBV19
CASSGGQGNQPQHF TGTGCCAGCAGCGGTGGACAGGGGAATCAGCCCCAGCATTTT TRBD1 TRBJ1-5 . TRBV6-1
CAWNGAAAANYGYTF TGTGCCTGGAATGGGGCGGCGGCAGCTAACTATGGCTACACCTTC . TRBJ1-2 . TRBV30
CASRPTGTNEKLFF TGTGCCAGCAGGCCGACCGGGACTAATGAAAAACTGTTTTTT . TRBJ1-4 . TRBV28
CASTGTGGVTEAFF TGTGCCAGTACCGGGACGGGAGGGGTGACTGAAGCTTTCTTT . TRBJ1-1 . TRBV19
CASNRGQGAYYGYTF TGTGCCAGCAACCGGGGACAGGGGGCATACTATGGCTACACCTTC TRBD1 TRBJ1-2 . TRBV6-6
CASSYYLRENTEAFF TGTGCCAGCAGTTACTATCTCAGGGAGAACACTGAAGCTTTCTTT . TRBJ1-1 . TRBV6-6
CSSSFPRSGGSNTGELFF TGTTCCAGCAGCTTTCCAAGGTCGGGGGGGTCGAACACCGGGGAGCTGTTTTTT TRBD2 TRBJ2-2 . TRBV7-9
CSSSLPGQGAEKLFF TGTTCCAGCAGCTTACCGGGACAGGGGGCGGAAAAACTGTTTTTT TRBD1 TRBJ1-4 . TRBV7-9
CASSVAGLQPQHF TGTGCCAGCAGTGTGGCCGGACTTCAGCCCCAGCATTTT . TRBJ1-5 few TRBV6-1
CSSSPQEQGSGNTIYF TGTTCCAGCAGCCCCCAGGAACAGGGTTCTGGAAACACCATATATTTT . TRBJ1-3 . TRBV7-9
CASSQGQGALAGELFF TGCGCCAGCAGCCAAGGACAGGGGGCCCTGGCCGGGGAGCTGTTTTTT TRBD1 TRBJ2-2 . TRBV4-3
CSVRHRGKGEKLFF TGCAGCGTCCGGCACAGGGGGAAGGGCGAAAAACTGTTTTTT TRBD1 TRBJ1-4 once TRBV29-1
CASSSTGAGNTIYF TGTGCCAGCAGCTCCACAGGGGCAGGAAACACCATATATTTT TRBD1 TRBJ1-3 . TRBV5-4
CASSVQGAGTEAFF TGCGCCAGCAGCGTACAGGGGGCAGGCACTGAAGCTTTCTTT TRBD1 TRBJ1-1 . TRBV5-1
CASSPQGTYGYTF TGTGCCAGCAGCCCGCAGGGTACCTATGGCTACACCTTC . TRBJ1-2 few TRBV27